The next 32 T cell receptor beta chains were all read from a single sample in a study of T cells in Graves' hyperthyroidism and ophthalmopathy. The investigators amplified TCR beta CDR3 regions from RNA transcripts. The HTBI set primed first-round TCR CDR3 RT-PCR. MiXCR, applied by TCRdb to the multiplex PCR reads, yields one record per CDR3 protein. The sample consists of about 640,000 distinct CDR3 sequences, about a fifth of them appearing once. Material for sequencing was blood. Every receptor here comes from a man under 40 with Graves' ophthalmopathy.

The chain carries TRBV29-1 and TRBJ2-3; 10 positions agree with TRBD2. The germline V gene has CDR1 SQVTM and CDR2 ANQGSEA. After removal of 6 bases from V and 0 bases from J, the junction contained 6 bases not matched to a gene. The CDR3 length is 15 residues. CDR3 protein: CSVYLAGGSTDTQYF. CDR3 coding DNA: TGCAGCGTGTATTTAGCGGGAGGAAGCACAGATACGCAGTATTTT.

This clonotype was recorded at least ten times. The chain is built from TRBV5-1 and TRBJ2-3, with a possible D match to TRBD1 (6 bases). The CDR3 spans 14 residues. Germline V gene data show CDR1 as SGHRS and CDR2 as YFSETQ. V lost 2 bases to trimming and J lost 5 bases, with 12 bases between them. The CDR3 loop reads CASSFQGKEDTQYF. CDR3 bases: TGCGCCAGCAGCTTTCAGGGGAAGGAAGATACGCAGTATTTT. Full variable domain (outside the CDR3, taken from reference TRBV5-1 and TRBJ2-3): KAGVTQTPRYLIKTRGQQVTLSCSPISGHRSVSWYQQTPGQGLQFLFEYFSETQRNKGNFPGRFSGRQFSNSRSEMNVSTLELGDSALYLCASSFQGKEDTQYFGPGTRLTVL.

The chain couples TRBV6-1 to TRBJ1-5; D possibly corresponds to TRBD1 (5 bases). Trimming removed 6 bases at V and 2 bases at J, with 11 bases between. The CDR3 is made up of 14 amino acids. CDR1 is MNHNS and CDR2 is SASEGT in the germline V gene. Written as DNA, the CDR3 is TGTGCCAGCAGCCAGGGTAATGGCAATCAGCCCCAGCATTTT. This encodes CASSQGNGNQPQHF.

This clonotype was detected only a few times. This chain uses TRBV5-5 with TRBJ2-3; possibly TRBD1 or TRBD2 for D (5 bases each). CDR3 length equals 12 residues. The V gene's germline CDR1 is SGHKS and CDR2 YYEKEE (reference sequence). V shed 7 bases and J shed 6 bases, with 12 bases lying between them. The CDR3 DNA follows: TGTGCCAGCGCCCGATGGGGGGATACGCAGTATTTT. This gives the protein CASARWGDTQYF.

V and J are TRBV7-6 and TRBJ2-6, with D possibly being TRBD1 or TRBD2 (5 bases each). V dropped 1 base and J dropped 2 bases, with 15 bases sitting between them. Germline V gives CDR1 SGHVS, CDR2 FNYEAQ. The CDR3 has 18 residues. The CDR3, as DNA: TGTGCCAGCAGCTTAGGTACAGGCGGAGGCACTGGGGCCAACGTCCTGACTTTC. Protein sequence: CASSLGTGGGTGANVLTF. Drawing the rest from reference TRBV7-6 and TRBJ2-6, the complete variable domain is GAGVSQSPRYKVTKRGQDVALRCDPISGHVSLYWYRQALGQGPEFLTYFNYEAQQDKSGLPNDRFSAERPEGSISTLTIQRTEQRDSAMYRCASSLGTGGGTGANVLTFGAGSRLTVL.

This clonotype appeared many times. The chain combines TRBV20-1 with TRBJ2-2, with 8 nucleotides matching TRBD2. The CDR3 is made up of 14 amino acids. J was trimmed by 5 bases and V by 5 bases; bases with no gene match: 7. Germline V CDR1 and CDR2: DFQATT, SNEGSKA (reference sequence). CDR3 in amino acids: CSAAGGLVTGELFF. The CDR3 region has the DNA TGCAGTGCTGCCGGGGGACTAGTGACCGGGGAGCTGTTTTTT.

This clonotype was seen more than once but under ten times. The rearrangement joins TRBV7-9 to TRBJ2-1; unclear D gene. The CDR3 loop spans 13 amino acids. Germline values: CDR1 SEHNR, CDR2 FQNEAQ (reference sequence). V lost 5 bases and J lost 2, with 7 bases in between. The CDR3 reads CASSPPPYNEQFF. The DNA of the CDR3 is TGTGCCAGCAGCCCCCCCCCCTACAATGAGCAGTTCTTC. The variable domain in full, completed from reference TRBV7-9 and TRBJ2-1, reads DTGVSQNPRHKITKRGQNVTFRCDPISEHNRLYWYRQTLGQGPEFLTYFQNEAQLEKSRLLSDRFSAERPKGSFSTLEIQRTEQGDSAMYLCASSPPPYNEQFFGPGTRLTVL.

This chain uses TRBV11-2 with TRBJ1-5; D unresolved. The CDR3 consists of 15 residues. Germline V CDR1 and CDR2: SGHAT, FQNNGV. Between the trimmed V and J ends, which lost 1 base and 4 bases, there was a span of 11 bases. DNA for the CDR3: TGTGCCAGCAGCTTAGGGACCCTGGAGAATCAGCCCCAGCATTTT. The encoded protein is CASSLGTLENQPQHF.

The genes are TRBV7-9 and TRBJ2-5; 8 bases align to TRBD1. The CDR3 is 16 residues long. The germline gives CDR1 SEHNR, CDR2 FQNEAQ (reference sequence). Trimming took 5 bases from V and 2 from J; bases not matched to a gene: 10. CDR3: CASSAYGTGRQETQYF. The DNA of the CDR3 is TGTGCCAGCAGCGCTTATGGGACAGGACGTCAAGAGACCCAGTACTTC.

This clonotype has ten or more counts. The V call is TRBV28, the J call TRBJ2-3; D ambiguous. There are 12 residues in the CDR3. Trimming took off 3 bases at V and 2 bases at J, with 3 bases between the two ends. Germline lookup yields CDR1 MDHEN and CDR2 SYDVKM. The CDR3 spells CASSFYTDTQYF. CDR3 bases: TGTGCCAGCAGTTTCTACACAGATACGCAGTATTTT.

This clonotype has ten or more counts. The chain is built from TRBV2 and TRBJ1-1, with D perhaps TRBD1 (6 bases). Germline CDR1 and CDR2: SNHLY and FYNNEI. V gave up 4 bases and J gave up 0 bases, with 12 bases separating them. CDR3 length: 15 residues. The CDR3: CASSAGEVMNTEAFF. The CDR3 region has the DNA TGTGCCAGCAGTGCAGGGGAGGTCATGAACACTGAAGCTTTCTTT.

This clonotype was seen ten or more times. The V gene is TRBV2, the J gene TRBJ2-4, with 11 bases lining up with TRBD2. J gave up 3 bases and V 9 bases, and 4 bases lay outside the gene matches. The CDR3 runs 14 residues. CDR1 SNHLY and CDR2 FYNNEI come from the germline V gene. For the CDR3, the DNA is TGTGCCAGAAGACTAGCGGGAAACAAAAACATTCAGTACTTC. As protein: CARRLAGNKNIQYF.

This clonotype was recorded at least ten times. The chain has TRBV28 and TRBJ2-7, with 9 bases that match TRBD1. V lost 8 bases and J lost 1; bases outside the gene matches: 3. Germline CDR1 reads MDHEN; CDR2 reads SYDVKM. The CDR3 is 13 amino acids. The CDR3 reads CASDRGDSYEQYF. In nucleotides, the CDR3 is TGTGCCAGCGACAGGGGGGATTCCTACGAGCAGTACTTC.

This clonotype was seen ten or more times. This chain joins TRBV7-2 and TRBJ2-3; the D is unclear. The germline V gene has CDR1 SGHTA and CDR2 FQGNSA. CDR3 length: 11 amino acids. V was pared by 4 bases and J by 4 bases, with 3 bases between. CDR3 loop: CASSSADTQYF. For the CDR3, the DNA is TGTGCCAGCAGCTCGGCAGATACGCAGTATTTT.

This chain uses TRBV6-1 with TRBJ1-2, with D unresolved. The CDR3 is 14 residues long. Per the germline V gene, CDR1 is MNHNS and CDR2 is SASEGT. V was trimmed by 6 bases and J by 4 bases, leaving 15 bases between them. CDR3 protein: CASSPANGGYGYTF. CDR3 nucleotides: TGTGCCAGCAGCCCCGCGAATGGCGGCTATGGCTACACCTTC.

DNA for the CDR3: TGTGCCTGGAGTACCCTAGGAGGGAATGAGCAGTTCTTC. Translated: CAWSTLGGNEQFF. The rearrangement joins TRBV30 to TRBJ2-1, with D maybe TRBD2 (6 bases). From germline, CDR1 is GTSNPN and CDR2 SVGIG (reference sequence). This CDR3 region has 13 residues. V was clipped by 2 bases and J by 7 bases, with 12 bases between them.

The chain joins TRBV6-1 to TRBJ1-1, with D perhaps TRBD1 (5 bases). V lost 6 bases, J lost 0 bases, and 14 bases lay in between. The CDR3 sequence is 15 residues long. CDR1 MNHNS and CDR2 SASEGT come from the germline V gene. The CDR3 reads CASRSGVTMNTEAFF. For the CDR3, the DNA is TGTGCCAGCAGGTCGGGGGTCACTATGAACACTGAAGCTTTCTTT.

This clonotype was found many times. The genes are TRBV30 and TRBJ1-1, with 10 bases identical to TRBD1. The CDR3 is 10 amino acids. Germline CDR1 is GTSNPN and CDR2 is SVGIG (reference sequence). Unmatched junction bases numbered 2, after V lost 5 bases and J lost 11 bases. The CDR3: CAWLDRGAFF. In nucleotides, the CDR3 is TGTGCCTGGTTGGACAGGGGGGCTTTCTTT.

This clonotype was counted only a few times. Its ends do not fully match the called genes, so a read error is possible. This sequence joins TRBV20-1 and TRBJ2-3, with D perhaps TRBD1 or TRBD2 (6 bases each). The CDR3 sequence is 11 residues long. CDR1 and CDR2 (germline): DFQATT, SNEGSKA (reference sequence). CDR3 loop: CSDQRGDRQYF. The CDR3 DNA is TGCAGCGACCAGAGGGGGGATAGGCAGTATTTT.

Many counts were recorded for this clonotype. The chain carries TRBV5-1 and TRBJ2-1; D unclear. The germline V and J ends were trimmed by 0 bases and 2 bases, with 9 bases remaining between them. The CDR3 consists of 15 residues. Germline loops: CDR1 SGHRS, CDR2 YFSETQ. In DNA form, the CDR3 reads TGCGCCAGCAGCTTGGATGAAATTGCCTACAATGAGCAGTTCTTC. Translation gives CASSLDEIAYNEQFF.

In this sample, this clonotype turned up many times. This chain links TRBV28 with TRBJ2-5, with D tentatively TRBD1 (6 bases). This CDR3 is 14 amino acids long. The V gene's germline CDR1 is MDHEN and CDR2 SYDVKM. V lost 5 bases and J lost 9, with 19 bases in between. CDR3 in DNA: TGTGCCAGCAGTCAGGGACACCTCTCGACGGCCCAGTACTTC. Translating it yields CASSQGHLSTAQYF.

This chain links TRBV25-1 with TRBJ2-1; 12 bases line up with TRBD2. Germline V gives CDR1 MGHDK, CDR2 SYGVNS. The CDR3 length is 16 residues. V shed 3 bases and J 8 bases; nucleotides not matched to a gene: 8. CDR3 region: CASSDFTSGGKDEQFF. The CDR3 nucleotides are TGTGCCAGCAGTGATTTTACTAGCGGGGGGAAGGATGAGCAGTTCTTC.

The chain carries TRBV7-9 and TRBJ2-7; D tentatively reads TRBD1 or TRBD2 (5 bases each). The CDR3 loop spans 16 amino acids. Germline lookup yields CDR1 SEHNR and CDR2 FQNEAQ (reference sequence). V was cut by 4 bases and J by 5 bases, with 21 bases left in between. The CDR3 bases are TGTGCCAGCAGCTCTGGGACGGCAGCTTCTACGGACGAGCAGTACTTC. Protein: CASSSGTAASTDEQYF.

This clonotype was seen only a few times. The rearrangement links TRBV20-1 to TRBJ2-2; D gene unclear. V shed 0 bases and J shed 1 base, with 12 bases lying between them. Germline V gene data show CDR1 as DFQATT and CDR2 as SNEGSKA (reference sequence). This CDR3 spans 16 amino acids. The CDR3 protein is CSARDRVFQNTGELFF. CDR3 coding DNA: TGCAGTGCTAGAGATAGAGTCTTTCAGAACACCGGGGAGCTGTTTTTT.

This clonotype was recorded at least ten times. The chain recombines TRBV3-1 with TRBJ1-2; 10 bases are shared with TRBD1. Germline V CDR1 and CDR2: LGHDT, YNNKEL (reference sequence). The CDR3 is 14 residues long. Trimming took 1 base from V and 8 from J; bases not matched to a gene: 4. The CDR3 DNA follows: TGTGCCAGCAGCCAAGGACAGGGGGCTGGGGGCTACACCTTC. It translates to CASSQGQGAGGYTF.

The chain links TRBV20-1 to TRBJ2-1, with D tentatively TRBD2 (5 bases). V was trimmed by 1 base and J by 5 bases, leaving 12 bases between them. Germline loops: CDR1 DFQATT, CDR2 SNEGSKA (reference sequence). The CDR3 contains 14 residues. The CDR3: CSARGRTGHNEQFF. The CDR3, as DNA: TGCAGTGCTAGAGGGCGGACTGGACACAATGAGCAGTTCTTC.

This clonotype was seen a few times. The CDR3 nucleotides are TGTGCCTGGAGCAGGGCGGTTGGCTCCTACGAGCAGTACTTC. This translates into CAWSRAVGSYEQYF. V is TRBV30 and J is TRBJ2-7; perhaps TRBD1 as D (5 bases). The CDR3 spans 14 residues. With 3 bases removed from V and 0 bases from J, the gap between germline ends came to 12 bases. Per germline, CDR1 GTSNPN and CDR2 SVGIG (reference sequence).

This clonotype came up a few times. V and J are TRBV10-1 and TRBJ2-7, with D possibly being TRBD1 or TRBD2 (6 bases each). This CDR3 is built from 15 residues. Per the germline V gene, CDR1 is WNHNN and CDR2 is SYGVQD (reference sequence). V was clipped by 2 bases and J by 3 bases, with 14 bases between them. CDR3 loop: CASSEGRRGVYEQYF. The CDR3 DNA follows: TGCGCCAGCAGTGAGGGTCGGAGGGGGGTCTACGAGCAGTACTTC.

This clonotype has ten or more counts. The chain couples TRBV30 to TRBJ1-2; perhaps TRBD1 as D (6 bases). Germline V gene lookup returns CDR1 GTSNPN and CDR2 SVGIG (reference sequence). This CDR3 comprises 16 residues. V was trimmed by 4 bases and J by 4 bases, leaving 22 bases between them. CDR3 region: CAWMTGSTTAGYGYTF. The CDR3 region has the DNA TGTGCCTGGATGACAGGCAGTACCACGGCGGGCTATGGCTACACCTTC. The whole variable domain, filled in from reference TRBV30 and TRBJ1-2, reads SQTIHQWPATLVQPVGSPLSLECTVEGTSNPNLYWYRQAAGRGLQLLFYSVGIGQISSEVPQNLSASRPQDRQFILSSKKLLLSDSGFYLCAWMTGSTTAGYGYTFGSGTRLTVV.

This clonotype came up once. The rearrangement joins TRBV6-2 or TRBV6-3 to TRBJ2-1; 9 bases are shared with TRBD1. Germline trimming cut 7 bases from V and 3 bases from J; bases unmatched to any gene: 7. From germline, CDR1 is MNHEY and CDR2 SVGEGT. The CDR3 covers 15 residues. This CDR3 reads CASNRGTGNYNEQFF. DNA of the CDR3: TGTGCCAGCAATAGGGGGACAGGGAACTACAATGAGCAGTTCTTC.

This chain connects TRBV12-3 or TRBV12-4 to TRBJ1-3; 9 nucleotides agree with TRBD1. The junction had 9 bases not matched to a gene; V was cut back by 11 bases and J by 4 bases. The CDR3 contains 14 residues. The CDR3 DNA is TGTGCCGCGCAATCCGGGACAGGGGGAAACACCATATATTTT. Protein product: CAAQSGTGGNTIYF.

The sample holds a few counts of this clonotype. The chain recombines TRBV29-1 with TRBJ2-5; the D is unclear. The CDR3 is 14 residues long. CDR1 is SQVTM, CDR2 ANQGSEA, per germline. Trimming took off 6 bases at V and 2 bases at J, with 16 bases between the two ends. CDR3 coding DNA: TGCAGCGTAGTTCTGGTATACACACAAGAGACCCAGTACTTC. This translates into CSVVLVYTQETQYF.